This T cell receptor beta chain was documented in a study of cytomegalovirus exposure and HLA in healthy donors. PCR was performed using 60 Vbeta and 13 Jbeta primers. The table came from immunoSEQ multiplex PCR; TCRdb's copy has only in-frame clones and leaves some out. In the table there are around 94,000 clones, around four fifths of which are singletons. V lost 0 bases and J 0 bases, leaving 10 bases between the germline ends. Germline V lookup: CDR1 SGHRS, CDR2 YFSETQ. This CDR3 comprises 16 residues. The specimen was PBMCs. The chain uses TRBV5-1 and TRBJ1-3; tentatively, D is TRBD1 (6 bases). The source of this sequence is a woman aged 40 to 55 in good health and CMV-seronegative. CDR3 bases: TGCGCCAGCAGCTTGGGACAGGTCTTCTCTGGAAACACCATATATTTT. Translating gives CASSLGQVFSGNTIYF.